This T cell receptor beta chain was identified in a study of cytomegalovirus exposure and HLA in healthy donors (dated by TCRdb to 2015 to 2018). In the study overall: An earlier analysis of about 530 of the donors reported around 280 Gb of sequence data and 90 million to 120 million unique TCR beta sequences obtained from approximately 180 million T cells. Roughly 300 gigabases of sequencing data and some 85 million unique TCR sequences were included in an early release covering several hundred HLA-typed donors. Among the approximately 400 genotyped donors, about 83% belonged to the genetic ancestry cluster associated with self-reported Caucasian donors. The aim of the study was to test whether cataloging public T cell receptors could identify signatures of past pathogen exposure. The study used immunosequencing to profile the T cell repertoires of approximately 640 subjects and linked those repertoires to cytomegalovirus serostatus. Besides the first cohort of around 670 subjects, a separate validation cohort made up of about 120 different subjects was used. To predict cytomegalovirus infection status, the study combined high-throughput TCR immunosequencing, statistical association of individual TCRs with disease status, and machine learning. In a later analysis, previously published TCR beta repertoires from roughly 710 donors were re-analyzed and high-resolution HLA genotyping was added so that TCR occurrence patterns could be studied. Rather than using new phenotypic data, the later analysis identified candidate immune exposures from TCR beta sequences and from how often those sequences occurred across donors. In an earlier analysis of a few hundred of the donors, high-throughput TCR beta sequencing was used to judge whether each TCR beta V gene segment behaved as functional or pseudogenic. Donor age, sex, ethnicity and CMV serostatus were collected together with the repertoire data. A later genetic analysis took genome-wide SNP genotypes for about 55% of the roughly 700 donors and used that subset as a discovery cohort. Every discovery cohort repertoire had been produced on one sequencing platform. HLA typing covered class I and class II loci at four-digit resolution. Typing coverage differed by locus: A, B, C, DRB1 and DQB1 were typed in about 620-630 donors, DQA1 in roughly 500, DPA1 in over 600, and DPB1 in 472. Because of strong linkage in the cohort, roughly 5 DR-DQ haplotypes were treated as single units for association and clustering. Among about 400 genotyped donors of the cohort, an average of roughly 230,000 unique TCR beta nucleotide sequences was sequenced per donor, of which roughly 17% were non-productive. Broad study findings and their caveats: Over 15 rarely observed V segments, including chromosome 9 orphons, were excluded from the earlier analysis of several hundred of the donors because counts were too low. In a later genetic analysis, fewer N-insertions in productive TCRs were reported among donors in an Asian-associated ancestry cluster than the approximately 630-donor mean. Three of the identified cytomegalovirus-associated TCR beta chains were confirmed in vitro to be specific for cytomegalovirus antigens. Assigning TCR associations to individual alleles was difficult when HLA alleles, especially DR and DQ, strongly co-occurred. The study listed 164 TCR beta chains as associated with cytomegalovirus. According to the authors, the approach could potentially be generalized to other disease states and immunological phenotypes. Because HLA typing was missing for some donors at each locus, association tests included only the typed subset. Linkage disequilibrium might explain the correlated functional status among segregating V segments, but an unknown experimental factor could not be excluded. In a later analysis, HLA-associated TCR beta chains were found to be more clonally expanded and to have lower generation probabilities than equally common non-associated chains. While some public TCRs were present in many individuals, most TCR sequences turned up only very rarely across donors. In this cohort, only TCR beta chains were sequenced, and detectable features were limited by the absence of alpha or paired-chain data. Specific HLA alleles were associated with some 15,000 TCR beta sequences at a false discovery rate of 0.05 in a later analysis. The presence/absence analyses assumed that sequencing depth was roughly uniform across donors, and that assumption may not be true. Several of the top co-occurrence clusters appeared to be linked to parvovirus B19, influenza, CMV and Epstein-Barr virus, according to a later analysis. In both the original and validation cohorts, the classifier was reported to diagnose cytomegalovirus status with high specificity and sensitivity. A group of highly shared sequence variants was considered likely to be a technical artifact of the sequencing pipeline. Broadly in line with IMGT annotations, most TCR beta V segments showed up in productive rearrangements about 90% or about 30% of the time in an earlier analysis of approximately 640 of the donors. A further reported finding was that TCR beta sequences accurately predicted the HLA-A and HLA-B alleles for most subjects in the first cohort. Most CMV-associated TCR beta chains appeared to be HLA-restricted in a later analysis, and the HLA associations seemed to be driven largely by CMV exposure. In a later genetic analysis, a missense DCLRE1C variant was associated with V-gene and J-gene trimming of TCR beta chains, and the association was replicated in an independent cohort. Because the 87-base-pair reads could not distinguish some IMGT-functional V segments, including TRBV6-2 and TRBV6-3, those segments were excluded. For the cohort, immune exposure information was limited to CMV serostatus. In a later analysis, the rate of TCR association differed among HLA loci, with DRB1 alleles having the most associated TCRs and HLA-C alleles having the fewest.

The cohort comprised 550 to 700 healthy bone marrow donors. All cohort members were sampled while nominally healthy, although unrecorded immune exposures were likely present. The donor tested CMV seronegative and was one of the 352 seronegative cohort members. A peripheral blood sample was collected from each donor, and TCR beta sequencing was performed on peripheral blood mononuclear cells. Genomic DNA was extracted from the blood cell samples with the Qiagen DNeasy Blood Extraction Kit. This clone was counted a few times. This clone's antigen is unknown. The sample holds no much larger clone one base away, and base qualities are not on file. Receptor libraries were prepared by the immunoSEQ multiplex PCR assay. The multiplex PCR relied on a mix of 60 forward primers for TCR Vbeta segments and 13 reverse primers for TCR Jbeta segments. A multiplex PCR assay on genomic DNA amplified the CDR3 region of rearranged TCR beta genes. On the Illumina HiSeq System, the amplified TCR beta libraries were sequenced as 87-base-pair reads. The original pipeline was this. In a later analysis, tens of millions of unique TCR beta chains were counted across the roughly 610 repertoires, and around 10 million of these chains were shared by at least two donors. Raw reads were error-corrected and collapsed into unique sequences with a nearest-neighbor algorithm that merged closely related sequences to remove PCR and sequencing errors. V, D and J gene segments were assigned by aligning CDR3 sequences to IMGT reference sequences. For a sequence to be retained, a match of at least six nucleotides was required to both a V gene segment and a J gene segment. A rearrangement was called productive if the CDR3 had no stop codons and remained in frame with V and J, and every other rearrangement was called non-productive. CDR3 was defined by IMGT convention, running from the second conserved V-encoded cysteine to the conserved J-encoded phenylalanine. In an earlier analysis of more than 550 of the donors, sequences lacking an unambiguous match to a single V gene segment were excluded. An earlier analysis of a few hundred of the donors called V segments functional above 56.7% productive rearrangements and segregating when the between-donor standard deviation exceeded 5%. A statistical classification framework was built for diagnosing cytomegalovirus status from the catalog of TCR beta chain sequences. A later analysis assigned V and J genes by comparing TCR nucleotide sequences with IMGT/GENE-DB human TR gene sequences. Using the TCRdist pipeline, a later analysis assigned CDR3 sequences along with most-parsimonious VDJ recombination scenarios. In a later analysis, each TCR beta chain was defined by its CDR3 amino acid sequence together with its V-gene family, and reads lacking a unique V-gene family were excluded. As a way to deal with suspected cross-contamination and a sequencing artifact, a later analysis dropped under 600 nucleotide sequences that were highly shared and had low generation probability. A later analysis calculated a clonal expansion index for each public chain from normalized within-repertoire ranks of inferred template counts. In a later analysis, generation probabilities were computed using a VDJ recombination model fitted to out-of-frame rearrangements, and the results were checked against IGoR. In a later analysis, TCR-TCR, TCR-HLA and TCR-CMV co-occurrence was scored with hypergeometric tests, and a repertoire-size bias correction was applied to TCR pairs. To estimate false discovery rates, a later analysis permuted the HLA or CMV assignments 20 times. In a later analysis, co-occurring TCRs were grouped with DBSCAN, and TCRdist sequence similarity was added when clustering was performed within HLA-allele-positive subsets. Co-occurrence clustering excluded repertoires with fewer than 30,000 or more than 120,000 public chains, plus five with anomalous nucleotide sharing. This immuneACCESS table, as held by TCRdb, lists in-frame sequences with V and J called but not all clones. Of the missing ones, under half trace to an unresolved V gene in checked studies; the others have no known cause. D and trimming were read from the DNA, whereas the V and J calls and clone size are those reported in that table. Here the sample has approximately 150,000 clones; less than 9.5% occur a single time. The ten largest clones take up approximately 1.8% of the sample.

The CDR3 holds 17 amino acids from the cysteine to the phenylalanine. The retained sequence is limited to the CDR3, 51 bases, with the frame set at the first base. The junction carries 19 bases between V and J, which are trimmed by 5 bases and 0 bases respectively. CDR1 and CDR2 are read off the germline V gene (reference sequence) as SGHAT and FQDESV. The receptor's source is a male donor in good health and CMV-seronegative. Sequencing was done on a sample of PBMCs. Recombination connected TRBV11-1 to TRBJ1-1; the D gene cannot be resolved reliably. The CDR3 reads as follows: CASSLLPRGPLNTEAFF. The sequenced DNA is TGTGCCAGCAGCCTCCTCCCCCGCGGGCCTCTGAACACTGAAGCTTTCTTT.